This T cell receptor (beta chain) came from a study of T cell repertoires in cytomegalovirus infection. Study at large: Recently described HLA-C-restricted plus well-studied HLA-B-restricted CMV epitopes were used. CMV infection plus the matching HLA type was flagged by public TCR beta signatures. The study, taken as a whole, reports: Identification of carriers of CMV plus the relevant HLA was performed using cumulative public TCR beta family frequency. Across the ex vivo response, the dominant clonotypes were HLA-C-restricted CMV-specific TCR beta clonotypes.

Trimming at V came to 6 bases and at J to 1 base, leaving 6 bases not matched to a gene. CDR1 LNHDA and CDR2 SQIVND come from the germline V gene (reference sequence). This CDR3 has 15 residues. Of note for this clonotype: Antigen: not known.

TCRdb analysed the reads with MiXCR anew, one entry per CDR3 protein. The sample shows roughly 920,000 distinct CDR3 sequences, more than 25% of them seen only once. This material consisted of cultured CD8+ T cells from PBMCs, taken from culture after CMV antigen stimulation. The rearrangement uses TRBV19 and TRBJ2-5; 9 positions match TRBD1. The TCR was taken from a human donor in good health (CMV status not recorded). Some clones in this sample may be carry-over from other donors' samples. The CDR3, as DNA: TGTGCCAGTAGCGCCGGGACAGGGCCCCAAGAGACCCAGTACTTC. This sequence encodes CASSAGTGPQETQYF.